The present entry profiles one T cell receptor (beta chain) with its context. The sample is drawn from a study of control samples from healthy donors and cancer patients. Clones were read by immunoSEQ multiplex PCR, and TCRdb kept only the in-frame ones, dropping some. The table lists about 250,000 clones, roughly four fifths of them singletons. CDR1 is SGHKS and CDR2 is YYEKEE in the germline V gene (reference sequence). This CDR3 is built from 12 residues. With 4 bases removed from V and 6 bases from J, the gap between germline ends came to 11 bases. The chain uses TRBV5-5 and TRBJ2-7; possible D gene TRBD1, 6 bases. Sequencing was performed on PBMCs. The receptor was isolated from a woman in her sixties or seventies with lung cancer. The CDR3 DNA follows: TGTGCCAGCAGCCCCGGGACACGCGAGCAGTACTTC. This encodes CASSPGTREQYF.